This T cell receptor (beta chain) was documented in a study of cytomegalovirus exposure and HLA in healthy donors. The study, taken as a whole, reports: An assumption of roughly uniform sequencing depth across donors underlay the presence/absence analyses. Some TCR beta chains (roughly 160 of them) were listed as cytomegalovirus-associated. The study reported that TCR beta sequences accurately predicted HLA-A and HLA-B alleles in most subjects.

This CDR3 has 17 amino acids. Use of 60 Vbeta and 13 Jbeta primers characterized the PCR. The table came from immunoSEQ multiplex PCR; TCRdb's copy has only in-frame clones and leaves some out. The repertoire holds around 200,000 clones, with 70% to 90% as singletons. This clone was counted a single time. Its cognate antigen is unknown. The TCR sequence derives from a woman in her twenties or thirties in good health and CMV-seronegative. The V call is TRBV21-1, the J call TRBJ2-4; the D call in the table, TRBD2, was not verified against the DNA. TRBV21-1 corresponds to a pseudogene. Sequencing was performed on PBMCs. CDR3 residues: CASSKGRSGTAKNIQYF. The CDR3 region has the DNA TGTGCCAGCAGCAAAGGACGTAGCGGGACGGCCAAAAACATTCAGTACTTC.